The 20 T cell receptor beta chains presented below share a single source sample, sequenced in a study of vaccination effects on CD4 cells after COVID-19 (dated by TCRdb to the early 2020s). After about 9 days of culture, CD4+ T cells were isolated with the EasySep CD4+ T cell isolation kit. The library was produced with the immunoSEQ multiplex PCR assay. Entries here come from immuneACCESS through TCRdb and include only in-frame sequences with V and J called. Some clones fail to appear in such tables; in the studies checked, an unresolved V gene covers under half of the shortfall, and the cause of the remainder is unknown. Recorded for this sample are 70,000 or so clones; roughly four fifths of them occurred a single time. The top ten clonotypes cover approximately 2% of the sample. Their antigen targets remain unknown. The sequenced sample was CD4+ T cells from PBMCs cultured without peptide, obtained before COVID-19 vaccination. The receptor source for this set is a human donor who received a COVID-19 vaccine.

The chain carries TRBV27 and TRBJ1-6; 10 bases fit TRBD1. Germline loops: CDR1 MNHEY, CDR2 SMNVEV (reference sequence). The CDR3 extends over 14 amino acids. V lost 6 bases and J lost 9; bases outside the gene matches: 5. The CDR3 nucleotides read TGTGCCAGCAGCCGGACAGGGGGTGGTTCACCCCTCCACTTT. This codes for CASSRTGGGSPLHF.

CDR3 amino acids: CSILAGDKRTQYF. CDR3 sequence (DNA): TGCAGCATTCTAGCGGGCGATAAGAGGACCCAGTACTTC. This chain connects TRBV29-1 to TRBJ2-5, with 8 bases identical to TRBD2. Looked up from germline, CDR1 is SQVTM and CDR2 is ANQGSEA. The CDR3 runs to 13 residues. With 8 bases clipped from V and 7 bases from J, the junction kept 12 bases outside the gene matches.

The V and J genes are TRBV18 and TRBJ1-1; D gene unclear. CDR1 and CDR2 (germline): KGHSH, LQKENI. This CDR3 has 14 residues. Trimming took off 6 bases at V and 1 base at J, with 12 bases between the two ends. In DNA form, the CDR3 reads TGTGCCAGCTCCCGAGGGCTGGGGAACACTGAAGCTTTCTTT. This translates into CASSRGLGNTEAFF.

DNA for the CDR3: TGTGCCAGCAGTCCCACAGGGGACTATGGCTACACCTTC. As protein: CASSPTGDYGYTF. The rearrangement uses TRBV6-2 or TRBV6-3 and TRBJ1-2; 7 bases line up with TRBD1. V gave up 5 bases and J gave up 3 bases; unmatched junction bases: 3. In germline, CDR1 is MNHEY, CDR2 SVGEGT. The CDR3 runs to 13 residues.

The gene calls are TRBV7-2 and TRBJ1-1; 10 positions agree with TRBD1. Germline CDR1 is SGHTA and CDR2 is FQGNSA. The length of the CDR3 is 17 residues. J lost 6 bases, V lost 2 bases, and 12 bases had no gene match. In DNA, the CDR3 is TGTGCCAGCAGCTTAAGGGGGACAGGGGCTGGGGGGCCTGAAGCTTTCTTT. This encodes CASSLRGTGAGGPEAFF.

This clone was seen just once. The chain uses TRBV18 and TRBJ1-4, with 7 bases matching TRBD1. J lost 2 bases, V lost 0 bases, and 0 bases had no gene match. This CDR3 contains 15 residues. The germline V gene has CDR1 KGHSH and CDR2 LQKENI. The CDR3 DNA sequence: TGTGCCAGCTCACCACCGGACAGGACTAATGAAAAACTGTTTTTT. This codes for CASSPPDRTNEKLFF.

This clone was detected a few times. The chain couples TRBV7-2 to TRBJ2-7; 7 bases align to TRBD2. The V gene's germline CDR1 is SGHTA and CDR2 FQGNSA. The J segment lost 5 bases and the V segment lost 2 bases, leaving 6 bases of the junction unmatched. The CDR3 runs to 14 residues. The CDR3 DNA reads as TGTGCCAGCAGCTTAACCGGGACTATTCACGAGCAGTACGTC. This gives the protein CASSLTGTIHEQYV.

This clone was seen once. The CDR3 bases are TGTGCCAGCAGCTTAGGGTACGGGGGGGAACAGCCCCAGCATTTT. Its protein product is CASSLGYGGEQPQHF. V usage is TRBV7-9 and J usage is TRBJ1-5, with a weak D call TRBD1 (5 bases). In germline, CDR1 is SEHNR, CDR2 FQNEAQ (reference sequence). The length of the CDR3 is 15 residues. Trimming pared 1 base from V and 7 bases from J, leaving 14 bases between.

The V call is TRBV7-8, the J call TRBJ2-7; TRBD2 matches at 13 bases. This CDR3 has 15 amino acids. From germline, CDR1 is SGHVS and CDR2 FQNEAQ. The CDR3 nucleotides are TGTGCCAACAGCTTCCCCGGGACTAGCGGGGTCGAGCAGTACGTC. It codes for CANSFPGTSGVEQYV.

V gene TRBV5-1 combines with J gene TRBJ1-2; 9 bases agree with TRBD1. This CDR3 has 13 residues. CDR1 SGHRS and CDR2 YFSETQ come from the germline V gene. V shed 4 bases, J shed 7 bases, and the junction held 5 bases outside the gene matches. The CDR3, as DNA: TGCGCCAGCAGCCGGGGACAGGGCGGTGGCTACACCTTC. Translating gives CASSRGQGGGYTF.

The chain carries TRBV7-9 and TRBJ2-1; no clear D. V lost 1 base, J lost 2 bases, and 12 bases lay in between. The length of the CDR3 is 16 residues. Germline CDR1 and CDR2: SEHNR and FQNEAQ (reference sequence). The CDR3 loop is CASSLGLGAAYNEQFF. In nucleotides, the CDR3 is TGTGCCAGCAGCTTAGGATTAGGTGCTGCCTACAATGAGCAGTTCTTC.

This chain connects TRBV7-8 to TRBJ1-2, with 7 bases matching TRBD1. This CDR3 region has 14 residues. In germline, CDR1 is SGHVS, CDR2 FQNEAQ. Trimming at V came to 1 base and at J to 5 bases, leaving 4 bases not matched to a gene. The CDR3 sequence: CASSLEAGGYGYTF. In DNA form, the CDR3 reads TGTGCCAGCAGCTTAGAGGCAGGGGGGTATGGCTACACCTTC. The variable domain in full, completed from reference TRBV7-8 and TRBJ1-2, reads GAGVSQSPRYKVAKRGQDVALRCDPISGHVSLFWYQQALGQGPEFLTYFQNEAQLDKSGLPSDRFFAERPEGSVSTLKIQRTQQEDSAVYLCASSLEAGGYGYTFGSGTRLTVV.

V gene TRBV24-1 combines with J gene TRBJ2-3, with D unclear. The CDR3 is 13 residues long. V shed 4 bases and J shed 9 bases, with 13 bases lying between them. Germline-derived CDR1 and CDR2 are KGHDR and SFDVKD. The CDR3 loop reads CATSDYKGLTQYF. The CDR3 DNA reads TGTGCCACCAGTGACTATAAGGGTCTGACGCAGTATTTT.

This clone was detected only a few times. This sequence joins TRBV5-1 and TRBJ2-3; 10 bases line up with TRBD2. Germline V lookup: CDR1 SGHRS, CDR2 YFSETQ. This CDR3 is built from 17 residues. V trimming: 2 bases; J trimming: 5 bases; junction bases outside the gene matches: 11. The CDR3 DNA follows: TGCGCCAGCAGCTTAAGGACTAGCGGCTCCAAGGGAGATACGCAGTATTTT. Amino acid sequence: CASSLRTSGSKGDTQYF.

This chain uses TRBV3-1 (or the pseudogene TRBV3-2) with TRBJ1-2; TRBD1 is a possible D gene (5 bases). Trimming took off 3 bases at V and 8 bases at J, with 13 bases between the two ends. The germline gives CDR1 LGHDT, CDR2 YNNKEL (reference sequence). This CDR3 spans 13 amino acids. CDR3 DNA: TGTGCCAGCAGCCAGGGCAGGGCCGGGGGCTACACCTTC. As protein: CASSQGRAGGYTF.

This rearrangement joins TRBV3-1 (or the pseudogene TRBV3-2) to TRBJ2-3; D is unclear. The V gene lost 5 bases and the J gene lost 0 bases, with 3 bases spanning the gap. This CDR3 is 12 amino acids long. Germline values: CDR1 LGHDT, CDR2 YNNKEL (reference sequence). This chain's CDR3 is CASSMSTDTQYF. The DNA for the CDR3 is TGTGCCAGCAGCATGAGCACAGATACGCAGTATTTT.

V usage is TRBV5-6 and J usage is TRBJ2-2; D is uncertain. Germline values: CDR1 SGHDT, CDR2 YYEEEE. Trimming removed 1 base from V and 5 bases from J, with 9 bases in between. The CDR3 sequence is 14 residues long. The DNA of the CDR3 is TGTGCCAGCAGCTTGAACCTCCCTACCGGGGAGCTGTTTTTT. Protein sequence: CASSLNLPTGELFF.

The V call is TRBV20-1, the J call TRBJ2-1, with D uncertain. V gave up 5 bases and J gave up 6 bases, with 5 bases separating them. The CDR3 contains 10 residues. Germline V gene lookup returns CDR1 DFQATT and CDR2 SNEGSKA (reference sequence). This chain's CDR3 is CSAWANEQFF. The DNA for the CDR3 is TGCAGTGCTTGGGCCAATGAGCAGTTCTTC.

This clone occurred once. This chain joins TRBV11-3 and TRBJ2-1, with D perhaps matching TRBD2 (5 bases). Trimming took 4 bases from V and 9 from J, leaving 13 bases between them. The CDR3 extends over 13 amino acids. Germline CDR1 is SGHNT and CDR2 is YENEEA. CDR3 region: CASSWVREGEQFF. CDR3 DNA sequence: TGTGCCAGCAGCTGGGTACGGGAAGGTGAGCAGTTCTTC. The full variable domain, rest sourced from reference TRBV11-3 and TRBJ2-1, is EAGVVQSPRYKIIEKKQPVAFWCNPISGHNTLYWYLQNLGQGPELLIRYENEEAVDDSQLPKDRFSAERLKGVDSTLKIQPAELGDSAVYLCASSWVREGEQFFGPGTRLTVL.

V gene TRBV5-6 combines with J gene TRBJ1-3; D not resolved. Per germline, CDR1 SGHDT and CDR2 YYEEEE. V lost 3 bases to trimming and J lost 8 bases, with 18 bases between them. The CDR3 extends over 15 amino acids. CDR3 sequence reads: CASSSLASSVDTIYF. CDR3 bases: TGTGCCAGCAGCTCCCTTGCTTCATCGGTAGACACCATATATTTT.